The rows below give T cell receptor beta chains drawn from one sample of a study of T cell repertoires in cytomegalovirus infection. What these receptors recognize is not known. TCRdb fed the reads into MiXCR, producing one record per CDR3 protein. In the table there are roughly 920,000 distinct CDR3 sequences, around a third of which are singletons. Sequencing was performed on cultured CD8+ T cells from PBMCs, taken from culture after CMV antigen stimulation. These receptors came from a human donor in good health (CMV status not recorded). Some clones in this sample may be carry-over from other donors' samples. Both conserved end residues are part of each CDR3. The D gene is left open where the match is weak. Where a row states a size, it is once, few, many or the class of an expanded clone; other rows omit it.

>TRBV5-4|TRBD2|TRBJ2-7|17|NA
TGTGCCAGCAGCGGGGAGGGCCCTAAGGGATTTAGTTACGAGCAGTACTTC
CASSGEGPKGFSYEQYF
>TRBV12-3/TRBV12-4|NA|TRBJ2-7|13|NA
TGTGCCAGCAGTTTAAAGGCCAGTTACGAGCAGTACTTC
CASSLKASYEQYF
>TRBV6-1|NA|TRBJ1-6|18|NA
TGTGCCAGCAGTGAAGTCGTAGGCAGGAGCTCCTATAATTCACCCCTCCACTTT
CASSEVVGRSSYNSPLHF
>TRBV27|NA|TRBJ2-3|13|NA
TGTGCCAGCAGTTCCTCGGTCACAGATACGCAGTATTTT
CASSSSVTDTQYF
>TRBV28|TRBD1|TRBJ2-1|16|few
TGTGCCAGCAGTTTCGAGGGAGGGACAGGGGACAATGAGCAGTTCTTC
CASSFEGGTGDNEQFF
>TRBV7-8|NA|TRBJ1-2|16|few
TGTGCCAGCAGCTTAGCAGGGGGGATCGCTAACTATGGCTACACCTTC
CASSLAGGIANYGYTF
>TRBV7-2|NA|TRBJ1-2|15|NA
TGTGCCAACAGCTTCACGAGGGGGGACGACTATGGCTACACCTTC
CANSFTRGDDYGYTF
>TRBV12-3/TRBV12-4|NA|TRBJ2-5|16|few
TGTGCCAGCAGTTTTTCTTCCGAACTACACCAAGAGACCCAGTACTTC
CASSFSSELHQETQYF
>TRBV5-4|NA|TRBJ2-1|14|few
TGTGCCAGCAGCTTGAGACCCTGGGGTGATGAGCAGTTCTTC
CASSLRPWGDEQFF
>TRBV12-3/TRBV12-4|NA|TRBJ1-2|16|once
TGTGCCAGCAGTTTGGGGAAGGGGACCAGGAACTATGGCTACACCTTC
CASSLGKGTRNYGYTF
>TRBV19|NA|TRBJ1-6|16|NA
TGTGCCAGTAGTAGGAGACATAACTTCTTCGATTCACCCCTCCACTTT
CASSRRHNFFDSPLHF
>TRBV7-9|NA|TRBJ2-2|13|NA
TGTGCCATCCCGGCCCCGCCCACCGGGGAGCTGTTTTTT
CAIPAPPTGELFF
>TRBV20-1|NA|TRBJ2-3|13|NA
TGCAGTGCTAGAGGTCCCACCACAGATACGCAGTATTTT
CSARGPTTDTQYF